The next 23 T cell receptor beta chains were all read from a single sample in a study of T cell responses to AZD1222 COVID-19 vaccine. Using immunoSEQ multiplex PCR, the repertoire was profiled, and TCRdb retains in-frame clones only, with some absent. The sample contains some 150,000 clones, roughly nine tenths of which appear only once. The material was peripheral blood, obtained after recovery from COVID-19. The receptors here all came from an adult who had recovered from COVID-19.

J is TRBJ1-1 and V is TRBV28, with D perhaps TRBD1 (5 bases). Deletions cut 7 bases from V and 8 bases from J, with 17 bases between. Germline lookup yields CDR1 MDHEN and CDR2 SYDVKM. The CDR3 spans 13 residues. Here the CDR3 DNA reads TGTGCCAGCACCCTTTTAGGGGTCGCGGAAGCTTTCTTT. It specifies CASTLLGVAEAFF. Drawing the rest from reference TRBV28 and TRBJ1-1, the complete variable domain is DVKVTQSSRYLVKRTGEKVFLECVQDMDHENMFWYRQDPGLGLRLIYFSYDVKMKEKGDIPEGYSVSREKKERFSLILESASTNQTSMYLCASTLLGVAEAFFGQGTRLTVV.

This chain uses TRBV4-1 with TRBJ2-7, with 8 bases matching TRBD1. CDR3 length equals 15 residues. Germline trimming cut 1 base from V and 7 bases from J; bases unmatched to any gene: 9. Germline CDR1 is MGHRA and CDR2 is YSYEKL. The CDR3 DNA follows: TGCGCCAGCAGCCAAGTTTGGCAGGGGGCTAAAGAGCAGTACTTC. It is translated as CASSQVWQGAKEQYF.

This chain connects TRBV7-2 to TRBJ2-7; D gene unclear. V was cut by 5 bases and J by 2 bases, with 13 bases left in between. This CDR3 has 14 residues. Per germline, CDR1 SGHTA and CDR2 FQGNSA. The CDR3 bases are TGTGCCAGCAGCGGACCCGCGTTCCCCTACGAGCAGTACTTC. Encoded protein: CASSGPAFPYEQYF.

This rearrangement joins TRBV5-1 to TRBJ2-1; D not certain. This CDR3 spans 14 amino acids. V dropped 4 bases and J dropped 4 bases, with 12 bases sitting between them. The V gene's germline CDR1 is SGHRS and CDR2 YFSETQ. CDR3 sequence (DNA): TGCGCCAGCAGCAAGGACCTCGGGTACAATGAGCAGTTCTTC. This encodes CASSKDLGYNEQFF.

The table lists this clone with a few counts. This rearrangement joins TRBV27 to TRBJ1-2; D remains unclear. The CDR3 sequence is 13 residues long. Trimming stripped 1 base from V and 7 bases from J, with 10 bases between. Per the germline V gene, CDR1 is MNHEY and CDR2 is SMNVEV (reference sequence). The CDR3 loop reads CASSLYEGGGYTF. CDR3 coding DNA: TGTGCCAGCAGTTTATACGAGGGTGGTGGCTACACCTTC.

The sample holds one count of this clone. Sequence at one end of the junction differs from germline and may be a read error. The chain recombines TRBV7-7 with TRBJ2-7; 7 bases map to TRBD1. Germline CDR1 reads SSHAT; CDR2 reads FNYEAQ (reference sequence). This CDR3 has 15 amino acids. CDR3 coding DNA: TGTGCTAGCAGCTTAGCTGCGACAGGGAGATACGAGCAGTACTTC. Encoded protein: CASSLAATGRYEQYF.

This chain joins TRBV7-8 and TRBJ2-2; the match to TRBD1 covers 7 bases. From germline, CDR1 is SGHVS and CDR2 FQNEAQ. This CDR3 comprises 15 residues. Trimming took 6 bases from V and 2 from J; bases not matched to a gene: 6. The CDR3: CASRLGQLNTGELFF. CDR3 DNA sequence: TGTGCCAGCAGGCTGGGACAGCTTAACACCGGGGAGCTGTTTTTT.

The rearrangement joins TRBV29-1 to TRBJ1-2; D remains ambiguous. CDR1 is SQVTM and CDR2 is ANQGSEA in the germline V gene. The V end was cut by 3 bases, the J end by 0 bases, with 8 bases between. This CDR3 contains 13 residues. The CDR3 here is CSVDPGANYGYTF. For the CDR3, the DNA is TGCAGCGTTGATCCAGGAGCTAACTATGGCTACACCTTC.

V gene TRBV27 combines with J gene TRBJ1-4; D is undetermined. Trimming took 4 bases from V and 4 from J, leaving 28 bases between them. CDR1 is MNHEY, CDR2 SMNVEV, per germline (reference sequence). The CDR3 is made up of 20 amino acids. The CDR3 nucleotides are TGTGCCAGCAGTTCCCAAAAGGGAGGGTTCCGGGCTATAGGTAATGAAAAACTGTTTTTT. Translating gives CASSSQKGGFRAIGNEKLFF.

The CDR3 nucleotides read TGTGCCAGCAGTCAACAGGGCACAGATACGCAGTATTTT. Translated, it gives CASSQQGTDTQYF. This chain links TRBV6-4 with TRBJ2-3; tentative D call: TRBD1 (5 bases). This CDR3 is 13 amino acids long. Germline assignment: CDR1 MRHNA and CDR2 SNTAGT. The germline V and J ends were trimmed by 5 bases and 1 base, with 7 bases remaining between them.

The chain is built from TRBV18 and TRBJ1-1; possible D gene TRBD1, 5 bases. CDR3 size: 15 residues. The germline gives CDR1 KGHSH, CDR2 LQKENI. The V end lost 2 bases, the J end lost 10 bases, and 20 bases lay between the germline ends. CDR3 amino acids: CASSPERQGDPGAFF. The DNA for the CDR3 is TGTGCCAGCTCACCAGAAAGGCAGGGCGACCCGGGAGCTTTCTTT.

About this clone itself: Additional DNA sequences in this sample encode the identical CDR3. This rearrangement joins TRBV9 to TRBJ1-1; possibly TRBD1 for D (5 bases). This CDR3 has 14 residues. Germline lookup yields CDR1 SGDLS and CDR2 YYNGEE. Trimming cost V 0 bases and J 5 bases, with 11 bases left between them. Here the CDR3 DNA reads TGTGCCAGCAGCGTAGTTGGAGGGGAGACTGAAGCTTTCTTT. Translation gives CASSVVGGETEAFF.

This chain uses TRBV5-6 with TRBJ2-7, with D possibly matching TRBD2 (5 bases). This CDR3 comprises 13 residues. Germline loops: CDR1 SGHDT, CDR2 YYEEEE. V shed 4 bases and J shed 2 bases, with 10 bases lying between them. The CDR3 nucleotides are TGTGCCAGCAGCCCGGGGTCCGCCTACGAGCAGTACTTC. Protein sequence: CASSPGSAYEQYF.

This clone was counted a single time. This rearrangement joins TRBV25-1 to TRBJ1-6; a weak D match, TRBD1 (6 bases). Per germline, CDR1 MGHDK and CDR2 SYGVNS. Trimming took 5 bases from V and 11 from J, leaving 19 bases between them. CDR3 length: 15 amino acids. The DNA of the CDR3 is TGTGCCAGCAGTCCTTCCCGGGCCCAGGGGACACCCCTCCACTTT. The encoded protein is CASSPSRAQGTPLHF.

This sequence joins TRBV5-1 and TRBJ2-3; D may correspond to TRBD1 or TRBD2 (5 bases each). From germline, CDR1 is SGHRS and CDR2 YFSETQ. The V end was cut by 1 base, the J end by 4 bases, with 19 bases between. CDR3 length equals 17 residues. CDR3 nucleotide sequence: TGCGCCAGCAGCTTGTCCCCCGGGACCTCCACGTCAGATACGCAGTATTTT. Amino acid sequence: CASSLSPGTSTSDTQYF.

The chain is built from TRBV5-4 and TRBJ1-1; D unresolved. Germline values: CDR1 SGHNT, CDR2 YYREEE (reference sequence). Trimming removed 0 bases from V and 10 bases from J, with 10 bases in between. CDR3 size: 12 residues. This chain's CDR3 is CASSLERLGAFF. In DNA form, the CDR3 reads TGTGCCAGCAGCTTGGAGAGGCTGGGAGCTTTCTTT.

V usage is TRBV19 and J usage is TRBJ2-1; no definite D call. The germline CDR1 and CDR2 sequences are LNHDA and SQIVND (reference sequence). This CDR3 is 14 amino acids long. Trimming left V 5 bases short and J 6 bases short, with 14 bases between. CDR3 in amino acids: CASSQAPSTNEQFF. CDR3 sequence (DNA): TGTGCCAGTAGTCAGGCCCCCAGTACCAATGAGCAGTTCTTC.

This chain joins TRBV5-1 and TRBJ1-1; D is undetermined. This CDR3 is 13 amino acids long. With 3 bases removed from V and 1 base from J, the gap between germline ends came to 7 bases. Germline lookup yields CDR1 SGHRS and CDR2 YFSETQ. CDR3 bases: TGCGCCAGCAGCTCCCACACGAACACTGAAGCTTTCTTT. Translated, it gives CASSSHTNTEAFF.

This chain joins TRBV5-1 and TRBJ2-2, with TRBD2 matching over 10 bases. The germline CDR1 and CDR2 sequences are SGHRS and YFSETQ. Trimming cost V 0 bases and J 6 bases; bases outside gene matches: 2. The CDR3 contains 15 residues. In DNA, the CDR3 is TGCGCCAGCAGCTTGGCGACTAGCGGGCCCGGGGAGCTGTTTTTT. It translates to CASSLATSGPGELFF.

CDR3: CASSRQGEGSPLHF. As DNA, the CDR3 is TGTGCCAGCAGCCGACAGGGGGAGGGATCACCCCTCCACTTT. The J gene is TRBJ1-6, the V gene TRBV5-4, with TRBD1 matching over 9 bases. Trimming cost V 4 bases and J 10 bases; bases outside gene matches: 6. The CDR3 runs to 14 residues. Germline CDR1 is SGHNT and CDR2 is YYREEE (reference sequence).

The V gene is TRBV6-5, the J gene TRBJ1-1; TRBD1 matches 7 bases. CDR3 length equals 15 residues. V dropped 11 bases and J dropped 0; count of bases not matched to a gene: 12. The V gene's germline CDR1 is MNHEY and CDR2 SVGAGI. The CDR3 DNA follows: TGTGCCGGCCGCACAGGGGCCAATGTGAACACTGAAGCTTTCTTT. Residues: CAGRTGANVNTEAFF.

J is TRBJ2-2 and V is TRBV28; D not resolved. Between the trimmed V and J ends, which lost 5 bases and 7 bases, there was a span of 17 bases. The CDR3 spans 15 residues. Germline V lookup: CDR1 MDHEN, CDR2 SYDVKM. The CDR3 spells CASSLGRISLGELFF. Written as DNA, the CDR3 is TGTGCCAGCAGTCTGGGTCGGATTTCGCTCGGGGAGCTGTTTTTT.

For this clone: The germline gene is not matched at one end of the junction; a read error may be the cause. The genes are TRBV12-3 or TRBV12-4 and TRBJ2-3; no definite D call. The CDR3 length is 10 residues. CDR3 amino acids: CASSTDTQYF. The CDR3 region has the DNA TGTGCCAGCAGCACCGATACGCAGTATTTT.